What follows is one T cell receptor beta chain and its context. Its specificity is not known. This sample is part of a study of cytomegalovirus exposure and HLA in healthy donors. Study as a whole: Of the donors genotyped, approximately 410 in all, around 76% fell in the Caucasian-associated ancestry cluster.

Study results and limitations: Sequencing probably produced one cluster of sequence variants that were highly shared.

PCR was performed using 60 Vbeta and 13 Jbeta primers. Repertoires were generated with immunoSEQ multiplex PCR, while TCRdb's copy carries only in-frame clones and drops some. The sample records about 150,000 clones, around four fifths being singletons. V dropped 6 bases and J dropped 3; count of bases not matched to a gene: 6. This CDR3 region has 15 residues. Germline values: CDR1 MNHEY, CDR2 SVGAGI. This clonotype was obtained from a boy younger than 10 in good health and CMV-seronegative. What was sequenced was PBMCs. This rearrangement joins TRBV6-5 to TRBJ1-5; 9 nucleotides align to TRBD1. As DNA, the CDR3 is TGTGCCAGCAGACAGGACAGGGGCAACAATCAGCCCCAGCATTTT. It codes for CASRQDRGNNQPQHF.